The 24 T cell receptor beta chains given below trace back to one sample, sequenced in a study of shared clonotypes between healthy human individuals (dated by TCRdb to 2018 to 2020). To prepare the library, the immunoSEQ multiplex PCR assay was applied. In its TCRdb copy, this immuneACCESS table keeps in-frame sequences only and misses some clones. Where compared with another copy, unresolved V genes explain less than half of these, and the others have no known cause. The sample profile shows hundreds of thousands of clones; about 91% of them were found once. The top ten constitute roughly 24% of the sample. CD8 naive samples were CD45RO-negative cells positively selected for CCR7, giving a CD45RA+CCR7+ population that excluded TemRA cells. Sequenced sample: naive CD8+ T cells sorted from blood. What this sample's cell subset or site label stands for: CD45RA+CCR7+. These receptors were taken from a man aged 25 to 40 in good health.

The chain couples TRBV14 to TRBJ2-7; TRBD1 aligns across 9 bases. V dropped 3 bases and J dropped 2; count of bases not matched to a gene: 5. The CDR3 runs 15 residues. Germline-derived CDR1 and CDR2 are SGHDN and FVKESK. The CDR3 here is CASSQGTGFTYEQYF. In nucleotides, the CDR3 is TGTGCCAGCAGCCAGGGGACAGGGTTTACCTACGAGCAGTACTTC.

This clone showed up just a few times. The CDR3, as DNA: TGTGCCAGCAGCCAAGAAGGGAAGGATGAAAAACTGTTTTTT. Translating it yields CASSQEGKDEKLFF. This chain connects TRBV4-2 to TRBJ1-4; D gene ambiguous. This CDR3 contains 14 residues. CDR1 is LGHNA, CDR2 YNFKEQ, per germline. Trimming removed 0 bases at V and 6 bases at J, with 8 bases between.

The V and J genes are TRBV6-4 and TRBJ1-3; D uncertain. Germline V gene lookup returns CDR1 MRHNA and CDR2 SNTAGT. The V and J ends lost 0 bases and 0 bases respectively, with 9 bases between them. The CDR3 length is 16 residues. DNA for the CDR3: TGTGCCAGCAGTGACTCAGTTGGTCGCTCTGGAAACACCATATATTTT. Protein: CASSDSVGRSGNTIYF.

This clone was counted a single time. This sequence joins TRBV5-6 and TRBJ2-1, with TRBD2 matching over 11 bases. V was clipped by 3 bases and J by 9 bases; unmatched bases: 11. The CDR3 spans 16 residues. Per the germline V gene, CDR1 is SGHDT and CDR2 is YYEEEE. The CDR3 sequence: CASSWETSGTYREQFF. For the CDR3, the DNA is TGTGCCAGCAGCTGGGAGACTAGCGGGACGTACCGTGAGCAGTTCTTC.

This rearrangement joins TRBV5-4 to TRBJ2-7; D is possibly TRBD1 or TRBD2 (5 bases each). CDR3 length equals 13 residues. Germline CDR1 is SGHNT and CDR2 is YYREEE (reference sequence). V shed 8 bases and J shed 0 bases, with 12 bases lying between them. The CDR3 reads CASRDGLSYEQYF. CDR3 DNA sequence: TGTGCCAGTCGGGACGGCCTCTCCTACGAGCAGTACTTC. Full variable domain (remainder filled in from reference TRBV5-4 and TRBJ2-7): ETGVTQSPTHLIKTRGQQVTLRCSSQSGHNTVSWYQQALGQGPQFIFQYYREEENGRGNFPPRFSGLQFPNYSSELNVNALELDDSALYLCASRDGLSYEQYFGPGTRLTVT.

The rearrangement uses TRBV7-6 and TRBJ2-1, with D tentatively TRBD1 or TRBD2 (6 bases each). The CDR3 is made up of 16 amino acids. With 1 base removed from V and 1 base from J, the gap between germline ends came to 11 bases. Germline V lookup: CDR1 SGHVS, CDR2 FNYEAQ. The CDR3 loop is CASSLELGGSYNEQFF. CDR3 nucleotide sequence: TGTGCCAGCAGCTTAGAATTAGGGGGGTCCTACAATGAGCAGTTCTTC.

The CDR3 DNA reads TGTGCAAGTCGCTTGTTGAGAGGGGGGTTTACGGGGAGAAGTCATGCCCGGCACCACTACGAGCAGTACTTC. Protein sequence: CASRLLRGGFTGRSHARHHYEQYF. The chain recombines TRBV12-2 with TRBJ2-7. TRBV12-2 is described as a pseudogene. The CDR3 totals 24 residues.

This clone came up once. The chain carries TRBV7-6 and TRBJ2-5; 9 bases match TRBD1. Per the germline V gene, CDR1 is SGHVS and CDR2 is FNYEAQ. The CDR3 consists of 15 residues. V trimming: 1 base; J trimming: 4 bases; junction bases outside the gene matches: 4. The CDR3 sequence is CASSLGQGGLETQYF. DNA of the CDR3: TGTGCCAGCAGCTTAGGACAGGGGGGGTTAGAGACCCAGTACTTC.

This clone was recorded a few times. The V call is TRBV7-9, the J call TRBJ2-1, with D tentatively TRBD2 (6 bases). With 3 bases removed from V and 0 bases from J, the gap between germline ends came to 9 bases. The CDR3 contains 15 residues. The germline CDR1 and CDR2 sequences are SEHNR and FQNEAQ (reference sequence). The CDR3 sequence is CASSFTGLSYNEQFF. CDR3 nucleotides: TGTGCCAGCAGCTTCACGGGACTCTCCTACAATGAGCAGTTCTTC.

The chain employs TRBV6-5 and TRBJ1-2; 7 positions match TRBD1. CDR3 length: 16 residues. Germline V gene data show CDR1 as MNHEY and CDR2 as SVGAGI. V was pared by 0 bases and J by 4 bases, with 8 bases of the junction left unmatched. For the CDR3, the DNA is TGTGCCAGCAGTTACTCGACTGCGACAGGGACCTATGGCTACACCTTC. Its translation is CASSYSTATGTYGYTF.

The CDR3 protein is CASSFRRANEQFF. DNA for the CDR3: TGTGCCAGCAGCTTCAGACGGGCGAATGAGCAGTTCTTC. The chain couples TRBV5-5 to TRBJ2-1; D unclear. Germline CDR1 reads SGHKS; CDR2 reads YYEKEE (reference sequence). The CDR3 length is 13 residues. V shed 2 bases and J shed 7 bases, with 10 bases lying between them.

The rearrangement links TRBV11-2 to TRBJ2-1, with D perhaps matching TRBD1 (6 bases). From germline, CDR1 is SGHAT and CDR2 FQNNGV. The germline V and J ends were trimmed by 1 base and 0 bases, with 19 bases remaining between them. The CDR3 is 19 amino acids. CDR3 in amino acids: CASSLARPNRVSSYNEQFF. For the CDR3, the DNA is TGTGCCAGCAGCTTAGCCCGCCCTAACAGGGTAAGCTCCTACAATGAGCAGTTCTTC.

The V call is TRBV5-1, the J call TRBJ2-2, with 16 bases matching TRBD2. Unmatched junction bases numbered 18, after V lost 7 bases and J lost 3 bases. There are 21 residues in the CDR3. Looked up from germline, CDR1 is SGHRS and CDR2 is YFSETQ. The CDR3 region is CASRQEVGLAGGQVDTGELFF. As DNA, the CDR3 is TGCGCCAGCCGCCAGGAGGTGGGACTAGCGGGAGGGCAGGTCGACACCGGGGAGCTGTTTTTT.

The chain has TRBV6-5 and TRBJ1-4; D is uncertain. V gave up 0 bases and J gave up 0 bases, with 5 bases separating them. There are 15 residues in the CDR3. Germline V gene data show CDR1 as MNHEY and CDR2 as SVGAGI. CDR3 region: CASSYSLATNEKLFF. CDR3 nucleotides: TGTGCCAGCAGTTACTCACTCGCAACTAATGAAAAACTGTTTTTT.

This clone has only a few counts. The gene calls are TRBV28 and TRBJ2-2; D is ambiguous. Trimming left V 3 bases short and J 1 base short, with 3 bases between. CDR1 and CDR2 (germline): MDHEN, SYDVKM. CDR3 size: 13 residues. CDR3 residues: CASSFQNTGELFF. CDR3 in DNA: TGTGCCAGCAGTTTTCAGAACACCGGGGAGCTGTTTTTT.

The J gene is TRBJ1-1, the V gene TRBV4-1, with D perhaps TRBD1 (6 bases). The CDR3 runs to 15 residues. From germline, CDR1 is MGHRA and CDR2 YSYEKL. V gave up 1 base and J gave up 3 bases, with 12 bases separating them. CDR3 residues: CASSQGEGTHTEAFF. CDR3 DNA sequence: TGCGCCAGCAGCCAAGGTGAAGGGACACACACTGAAGCTTTCTTT.

The rearrangement uses TRBV2 and TRBJ1-5, with 7 bases aligning to TRBD1. V shed 4 bases and J 1 base; nucleotides not matched to a gene: 10. Germline values: CDR1 SNHLY, CDR2 FYNNEI. This CDR3 region has 17 residues. CDR3 coding DNA: TGTGCCAGCAGTGGACAGGGTTTATCGATAAGCAATCAGCCCCAGCATTTT. Protein sequence: CASSGQGLSISNQPQHF. Drawing the rest from reference TRBV2 and TRBJ1-5, the complete variable domain is EPEVTQTPSHQVTQMGQEVILRCVPISNHLYFYWYRQILGQKVEFLVSFYNNEISEKSEIFDDQFSVERPDGSNFTLKIRSTKLEDSAMYFCASSGQGLSISNQPQHFGDGTRLSIL.

Written as DNA, the CDR3 is TGTGCCAGCAGAGAGGGATTCCATACGCAGTATTTT. It yields the protein CASREGFHTQYF. The chain carries TRBV27 and TRBJ2-3; D perhaps matches TRBD2 (5 bases). V was clipped by 6 bases and J by 7 bases, with 11 bases between them. Germline assignment: CDR1 MNHEY and CDR2 SMNVEV (reference sequence). The CDR3 is 12 residues long.

This chain joins TRBV28 and TRBJ2-7; 9 positions match TRBD1. The junction had 9 bases not matched to a gene; V was cut back by 2 bases and J by 7 bases. The CDR3 has 15 residues. Germline-derived CDR1 and CDR2 are MDHEN and SYDVKM. CDR3 nucleotide sequence: TGTGCCAGCAGTTTACCCCGGGACAGGGCGTATGAGCAGTACTTC. This sequence encodes CASSLPRDRAYEQYF.

The chain joins TRBV27 to TRBJ2-7; D might be TRBD1 (6 bases). Germline V gene sequence: CDR1 MNHEY, CDR2 SMNVEV (reference sequence). The CDR3 extends over 14 amino acids. The ends were cut back, 4 bases at V and 1 base at J, with 11 bases in the middle. The CDR3 sequence: CASSYKTGSYEQYF. For the CDR3, the DNA is TGTGCCAGCAGTTACAAAACAGGGTCCTACGAGCAGTACTTC.

The chain has TRBV27 and TRBJ2-1; tentatively, D is TRBD2 (6 bases). V was clipped by 7 bases and J by 7 bases, with 23 bases between them. The V gene's germline CDR1 is MNHEY and CDR2 SMNVEV (reference sequence). The CDR3 sequence is 16 residues long. The CDR3 nucleotides read TGTGCCAGCAAGAAGCGTTGGGGACTGATAGAAAATGAGCAGTTCTTC. It encodes CASKKRWGLIENEQFF.

The chain uses TRBV11-2 and TRBJ2-6; D not resolved. The germline CDR1 and CDR2 sequences are SGHAT and FQNNGV. Trimming left V 2 bases short and J 1 base short, with 12 bases between. The CDR3 length is 17 residues. CDR3 bases: TGTGCCAGCAGCTTATACGCGCTGCTTTCTGGGGCCAACGTCCTGACTTTC. Protein product: CASSLYALLSGANVLTF.

The chain recombines TRBV27 with TRBJ2-7; TRBD1 might be the D (5 bases). CDR3 length: 13 amino acids. V shed 2 bases and J shed 5 bases, with 10 bases lying between them. Per germline, CDR1 MNHEY and CDR2 SMNVEV (reference sequence). The CDR3 DNA follows: TGTGCCAGCAGTTTACTGGGGCAGGACGAGCAGTACTTC. Translating gives CASSLLGQDEQYF.

This rearrangement joins TRBV19 to TRBJ1-5; possible D gene TRBD1, 6 bases. This CDR3 comprises 15 residues. V was pared by 6 bases and J by 7 bases, with 19 bases between. The germline gives CDR1 LNHDA, CDR2 SQIVND (reference sequence). The CDR3 DNA follows: TGTGCCAGTAGCTGGAGAGGGGGGGTATACCAGCCCCAGCATTTT. Translated, it gives CASSWRGGVYQPQHF.